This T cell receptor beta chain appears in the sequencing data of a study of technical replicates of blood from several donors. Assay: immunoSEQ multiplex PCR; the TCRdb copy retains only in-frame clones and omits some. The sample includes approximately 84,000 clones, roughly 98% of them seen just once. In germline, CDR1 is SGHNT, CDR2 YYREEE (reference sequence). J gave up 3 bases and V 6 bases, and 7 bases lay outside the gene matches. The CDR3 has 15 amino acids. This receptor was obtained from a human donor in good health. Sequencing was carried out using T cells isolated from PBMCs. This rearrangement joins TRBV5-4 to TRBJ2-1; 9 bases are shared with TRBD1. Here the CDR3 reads CASTLTGQGYNEQFF. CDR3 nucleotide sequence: TGTGCCAGCACCCTGACGGGACAGGGCTACAATGAGCAGTTCTTC.